This TCR beta chain appears in the sequencing data of a study of shared clonotypes between healthy human individuals. The CDR3 runs 17 residues. The V segment lost 6 bases and the J segment 0 bases; nucleotides outside the gene matches: 7. Germline lookup yields CDR1 MDHEN and CDR2 SYDVKM. A deep-level run was used for the assay. The data were produced by immunoSEQ multiplex PCR, yet TCRdb's version contains in-frame clones alone and is incomplete. The repertoire includes some 500,000 clones, almost 97% of them detected once, and about 0.064% sits in the top ten. The chain links TRBV28 to TRBJ1-4, with TRBD1 matching over 10 bases. Sequencing used naive CD4+ T cells sorted from blood. Subset: CD45RA+ positively selected. The sequence derives from a woman under 40 in good health. This CDR3 reads CASSPGQGPTTNEKLFF. The CDR3 region has the DNA TGTGCCAGCAGCCCGGGACAGGGGCCCACAACTAATGAAAAACTGTTTTTT.